This record concerns one T cell receptor (beta chain) sequence. In terms of age and location, participants ranged from roughly 18 to 95 years and lived in about two dozen US areas. Allocation to cohorts depended on clinical history reported by the participants. This specimen belongs to a study of blood T cell repertoires in COVID-19. The wider study: From the United States, Italy and Spain came samples of acute and convalescent COVID-19. T cells, B-cell-depleted T cells, or PBMCs supplied cDNA or gDNA.

The method was immunoSEQ multiplex PCR; TCRdb's version includes in-frame clones alone and lacks a portion of them. The table lists about 200,000 clones, 65% to 90% of them singletons, with 3% to 4.5% in the top ten. The trim removed 5 bases at V and 3 bases at J, leaving 7 bases unmatched. The CDR3 runs to 16 residues. Germline CDR1 SGHVS, CDR2 FQNEAQ. V usage is TRBV7-8 and J usage is TRBJ2-6; TRBD1 matches at 7 bases. The origin of this receptor is a middle-aged woman with acute COVID-19. Sequencing input: PBMCs or T cells enriched from blood (not recorded which). The CDR3, as DNA: TGTGCCAGCAGCCCCAACAGGGGTGGTGGGGCCAACGTCCTGACTTTC. Translation: CASSPNRGGGANVLTF.